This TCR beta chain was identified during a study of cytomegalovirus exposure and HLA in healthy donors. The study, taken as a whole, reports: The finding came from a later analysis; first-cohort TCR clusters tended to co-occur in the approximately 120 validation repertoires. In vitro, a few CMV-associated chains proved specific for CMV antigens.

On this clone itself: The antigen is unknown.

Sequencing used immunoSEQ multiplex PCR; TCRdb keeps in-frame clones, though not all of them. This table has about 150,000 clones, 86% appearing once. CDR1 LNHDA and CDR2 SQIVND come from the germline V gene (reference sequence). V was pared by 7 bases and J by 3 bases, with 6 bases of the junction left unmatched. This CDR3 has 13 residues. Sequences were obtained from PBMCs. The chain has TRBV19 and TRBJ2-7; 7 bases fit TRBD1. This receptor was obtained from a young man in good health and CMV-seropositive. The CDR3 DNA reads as TGTGCCAGTAAGGTAACAGGGGACTACGAGCAGTACTTC. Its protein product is CASKVTGDYEQYF.